This TCR beta chain was obtained from a study of T cell responses to AZD1222 COVID-19 vaccine. Study as a whole: Second-dose intervals near 4 or 12 weeks were combined.

General study findings and limits: Donor demographics were predominantly white British with a female majority; clonal diversity may be underestimated. Following two doses of AZD1222, Spike-specific TCR breadth and depth rose. A reported finding is that nearly half of spike-specific TCRs target unmutated variant regions.

The V gene end was trimmed by 5 bases and the J gene end by 2 bases; junction bases not matched to a gene: 8. Germline CDR1 SGHTA, CDR2 FQGNSA. CDR3 length equals 15 residues. A remark on this clone: The antigen remains undetermined.

This table comes from immunoSEQ multiplex PCR, and its TCRdb copy is limited to in-frame clones, with some not included. Of approximately 74,000 clones listed, over 80% are singletons. V is TRBV7-2 and J is TRBJ2-7; 8 nucleotides match TRBD1. This specimen consisted of peripheral blood, obtained on day 0 of AZD1222 vaccination. The origin of this receptor is an adult in good health. The CDR3 spells CASSPWTGPPYEQYF. CDR3 DNA: TGTGCCAGCAGCCCCTGGACAGGGCCCCCCTACGAGCAGTACTTC.